Listed below are T cell receptor beta chains from one sample, sequenced in a study of blood T cell repertoires in COVID-19. The protocol was immunoSEQ multiplex PCR, while the TCRdb copy is restricted to in-frame clones and leaves out a portion. This table holds around 200,000 clones, around 84% found once. The material sequenced was peripheral blood. These receptors all stem from a man between 40 and 49 years old with active or convalescent COVID-19. CDR3s include the opening cysteine and the closing phenylalanine or tryptophan. The order of the fields is clone size, V gene, J gene, D gene, CDR3 protein, CDR3 DNA. D genes are given only for firm matches. Not every row has a clone size; where given, it reads once, few, many or a size class.

abundance: -
v_gene: TRBV18
j_gene: TRBJ1-2
d_gene: -
CDR3aa: CASSPRQDDGYTF
CDR3nt: TGTGCCAGCTCACCCCGACAGGATGATGGCTACACCTTC

abundance: -
v_gene: TRBV10-3
j_gene: TRBJ1-3
d_gene: TRBD1
CDR3aa: CAISNNRGQSGNTIYF
CDR3nt: TGTGCCATCAGTAATAACAGGGGGCAATCTGGAAACACCATATATTTT

abundance: -
v_gene: TRBV5-8
j_gene: TRBJ1-1
d_gene: -
CDR3aa: CASSRTLSRTEAFF
CDR3nt: TGTGCCAGCAGTCGTACCTTAAGCCGCACTGAAGCTTTCTTT

abundance: -
v_gene: TRBV19
j_gene: TRBJ1-1
d_gene: -
CDR3aa: CASSIQVAVNTEAFF
CDR3nt: TGTGCCAGTAGTATTCAGGTAGCGGTGAACACTGAAGCTTTCTTT

abundance: -
v_gene: TRBV2
j_gene: TRBJ1-5
d_gene: TRBD1
CDR3aa: CASSRDRGANQPQHF
CDR3nt: TGTGCCAGCAGTCGGGACAGGGGGGCCAATCAGCCCCAGCATTTT

abundance: -
v_gene: TRBV28
j_gene: TRBJ1-5
d_gene: -
CDR3aa: CASRNRAYSNQPQHF
CDR3nt: TGTGCCAGCAGGAACAGGGCTTATAGCAATCAGCCCCAGCATTTT

abundance: once
v_gene: TRBV18
j_gene: TRBJ2-7
d_gene: TRBD2
CDR3aa: CASSPSSGGSSYEQYF
CDR3nt: TGTGCCAGCTCACCGAGCTCGGGGGGATCCTCCTACGAGCAGTACTTC

abundance: -
v_gene: TRBV19
j_gene: TRBJ2-1
d_gene: TRBD1
CDR3aa: CASSIGDRGQEQFF
CDR3nt: TGTGCCAGTAGTATAGGGGACAGGGGGCAGGAGCAGTTCTTC

abundance: few
v_gene: TRBV5-1
j_gene: TRBJ1-3
d_gene: -
CDR3aa: CASSLTSSGNTIYF
CDR3nt: TGCGCCAGCAGCTTGACCAGCTCTGGAAACACCATATATTTT

abundance: -
v_gene: TRBV10-3
j_gene: TRBJ2-5
d_gene: -
CDR3aa: CAISPDLGETQYF
CDR3nt: TGTGCCATCAGTCCAGACTTGGGAGAGACCCAGTACTTC

abundance: -
v_gene: TRBV6-4
j_gene: TRBJ2-5
d_gene: -
CDR3aa: CASSFPGRGETQYF
CDR3nt: TGTGCCAGCAGTTTCCCGGGGCGGGGAGAGACCCAGTACTTC

abundance: few
v_gene: TRBV12-3/TRBV12-4
j_gene: TRBJ1-2
d_gene: -
CDR3aa: CASRPPGDGYTF
CDR3nt: TGTGCCAGCAGGCCCCCAGGGGATGGCTACACCTTC

abundance: -
v_gene: TRBV19
j_gene: TRBJ2-4
d_gene: -
CDR3aa: CASSTLRAGSTKNIQYF
CDR3nt: TGTGCCAGTAGTACATTGAGGGCAGGTTCGACCAAAAACATTCAGTACTTC

abundance: -
v_gene: TRBV7-7
j_gene: TRBJ2-5
d_gene: -
CDR3aa: CASSRTGREETQYF
CDR3nt: TGTGCTAGCAGCCGGACAGGGAGGGAAGAGACCCAGTACTTC

abundance: -
v_gene: TRBV5-1
j_gene: TRBJ1-5
d_gene: -
CDR3aa: CATKRGNQPQHF
CDR3nt: TGCGCCACCAAGAGAGGAAATCAGCCCCAGCATTTT